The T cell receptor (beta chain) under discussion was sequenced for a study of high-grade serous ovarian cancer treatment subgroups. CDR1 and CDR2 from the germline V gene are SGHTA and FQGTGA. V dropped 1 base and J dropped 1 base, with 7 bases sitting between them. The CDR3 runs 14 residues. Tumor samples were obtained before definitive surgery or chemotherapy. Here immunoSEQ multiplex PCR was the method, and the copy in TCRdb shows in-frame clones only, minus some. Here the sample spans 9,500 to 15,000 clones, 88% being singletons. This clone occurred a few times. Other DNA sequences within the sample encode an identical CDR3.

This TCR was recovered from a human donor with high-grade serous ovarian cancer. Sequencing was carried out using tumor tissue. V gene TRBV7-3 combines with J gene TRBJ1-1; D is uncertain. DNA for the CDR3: TGTGCCAGCAGCTTAAATCCCGGGAACACTGAAGCTTTCTTT. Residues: CASSLNPGNTEAFF.